Each of the 28 T cell receptor beta chains below was sequenced from the same sample in a study of beta chain features in type 1 diabetes. TCRB transcripts that were expressed got sequenced, as all of the isolated RNA had been reverse transcribed. Only in-frame clones appear in the TCRdb table, and some are missing; sequencing was by immunoSEQ multiplex PCR. The data contain 600,000 to 700,000 clones, roughly an eighth of them seen just once; the ten biggest clones take up more than 0.1%. Points from the study as a whole: For Type 1 diabetes patients, all four CD4+ subsets carried TCRB CDR3s that were moderately but significantly shorter.

No antigen has been assigned to these receptors. The sequenced material came from naive CD4+ T cells from blood. These receptors were collected from a young man with type 1 diabetes.

This clone was counted a few times. This chain links TRBV11-2 with TRBJ2-5, with a tentative D call TRBD2 (5 bases). Trimming removed 3 bases at V and 2 bases at J, with 10 bases between. Germline assignment: CDR1 SGHAT and CDR2 FQNNGV. There are 14 residues in the CDR3. The chain's CDR3 is CASSLPPGQETQYF. In nucleotides, the CDR3 is TGTGCCAGCAGCTTGCCCCCGGGACAAGAGACCCAGTACTTC.

The gene calls are TRBV19 and TRBJ2-5; D is possibly TRBD2 (5 bases). This CDR3 is 13 amino acids long. Germline-derived CDR1 and CDR2 are LNHDA and SQIVND (reference sequence). V was pared by 3 bases and J by 5 bases, with 10 bases between. CDR3 nucleotide sequence: TGTGCCAGTAGTATGCGGGCAGCGGAGACCCAGTACTTC. Translated: CASSMRAAETQYF.

This clone has more than one count but fewer than ten. The chain uses TRBV9 and TRBJ1-5; D may be TRBD1 (5 bases). The CDR3 covers 15 residues. The V and J ends lost 0 bases and 7 bases respectively, with 14 bases between them. The germline V gene has CDR1 SGDLS and CDR2 YYNGEE. In nucleotides, the CDR3 is TGTGCCAGCAGCGTAGCTCCGGACAAAGGCCAGCCCCAGCATTTT. It encodes CASSVAPDKGQPQHF.

Comments on this clone: The identical CDR3 is also encoded by other nucleotide sequences in the sample. The rearrangement uses TRBV2 and TRBJ1-4; D unclear. The CDR3 runs to 12 residues. V gave up 0 bases and J gave up 8 bases, with 4 bases separating them. CDR1 and CDR2 from the germline V gene are SNHLY and FYNNEI. Here the CDR3 reads CASSEAGEKLFF. The CDR3 DNA is TGTGCCAGCAGTGAAGCAGGGGAAAAACTGTTTTTT.

The V gene is TRBV28, the J gene TRBJ2-7; 8 bases fit TRBD1. This CDR3 is 16 amino acids long. V lost 6 bases and J lost 5; bases outside the gene matches: 15. Germline loops: CDR1 MDHEN, CDR2 SYDVKM. The CDR3 loop reads CASSVVAGTGYNEQYF. CDR3 coding DNA: TGTGCCAGCAGCGTCGTTGCCGGGACAGGTTACAACGAGCAGTACTTC.

This clone turned up a few times. CDR3 nucleotide sequence: TGTGCCAGCAGTTTATACGGGGGAGTGACTAACTATGGCTACACCTTC. Amino acids: CASSLYGGVTNYGYTF. V and J are TRBV27 and TRBJ1-2; the D gene is possibly TRBD1 (5 bases). The CDR3 consists of 16 residues. CDR1 and CDR2 from the germline V gene are MNHEY and SMNVEV (reference sequence). V gave up 1 base and J gave up 0 bases, with 12 bases separating them.

This clone came up once. The chain recombines TRBV19 with TRBJ2-7; D unclear. Trimming cost V 7 bases and J 6 bases, with 19 bases left between them. Germline V lookup: CDR1 LNHDA, CDR2 SQIVND (reference sequence). The CDR3 extends over 14 amino acids. In DNA, the CDR3 is TGTGCCAGTACCCCAGGACCGGCCCGATCCGAGCAGTACTTC. Translating it yields CASTPGPARSEQYF. Together with reference TRBV19 and TRBJ2-7, the CDR3 gives the full variable domain: DGGITQSPKYLFRKEGQNVTLSCEQNLNHDAMYWYRQDPGQGLRLIYYSQIVNDFQKGDIAEGYSVSREKKESFPLTVTSAQKNPTAFYLCASTPGPARSEQYFGPGTRLTVT.

The chain uses TRBV11-2 and TRBJ1-6; 8 nucleotides align to TRBD1. The V gene's germline CDR1 is SGHAT and CDR2 FQNNGV. This CDR3 contains 13 residues. After removal of 7 bases from V and 11 bases from J, the junction contained 7 bases not matched to a gene. The CDR3 region is CASTRQGTPPLHF. The DNA of the CDR3 is TGTGCCAGCACCCGACAGGGGACCCCACCCCTCCACTTT. Supplemented by reference TRBV11-2 and TRBJ1-6, the full variable domain reads EAGVAQSPRYKIIEKRQSVAFWCNPISGHATLYWYQQILGQGPKLLIQFQNNGVVDDSQLPKDRFSAERLKGVDSTLKIQPAKLEDSAVYLCASTRQGTPPLHFGNGTRLTVT.

The chain couples TRBV6-6 to TRBJ1-3; the D is unclear. CDR3 length equals 12 residues. CDR1 is MNHNY and CDR2 is SVGAGI in the germline V gene (reference sequence). Between the trimmed V and J ends, which lost 5 bases and 4 bases, there was a span of 6 bases. The CDR3 nucleotides are TGTGCCAGCAGTCAGCAGGGAAACACCATATATTTT. Amino acid sequence: CASSQQGNTIYF.

The genes are TRBV6-6 and TRBJ1-6, with D possibly being TRBD1 (5 bases). Germline loops: CDR1 MNHNY, CDR2 SVGAGI (reference sequence). Trimming took 6 bases from V and 10 from J, leaving 16 bases between them. This CDR3 has 14 amino acids. Here the CDR3 DNA reads TGTGCCAGCAGCTTTCAGGGAATTCGCTCACCCCTCCACTTT. This gives the protein CASSFQGIRSPLHF.

Only a few counts were recorded for this clone. J is TRBJ1-2 and V is TRBV25-1; no firm D call. The V gene's germline CDR1 is MGHDK and CDR2 SYGVNS. This CDR3 comprises 15 residues. With 5 bases removed from V and 1 base from J, the gap between germline ends came to 14 bases. CDR3 bases: TGTGCCAGCAGTATAGGCACCACATATAACTATGGCTACACCTTC. Its protein is CASSIGTTYNYGYTF.

This clone was seen a few times. The chain combines TRBV30 with TRBJ1-2; the D is unclear. CDR1 is GTSNPN and CDR2 is SVGIG in the germline V gene (reference sequence). The CDR3 contains 14 residues. Trimming pared 1 base from V and 8 bases from J, leaving 17 bases between. CDR3 nucleotides: TGTGCCTGGAGTGCACACCGACTAGCGGGCGGCTACACCTTC. It specifies CAWSAHRLAGGYTF. Using reference TRBV30 and TRBJ1-2 for the parts outside the CDR3, the full variable domain is SQTIHQWPATLVQPVGSPLSLECTVEGTSNPNLYWYRQAAGRGLQLLFYSVGIGQISSEVPQNLSASRPQDRQFILSSKKLLLSDSGFYLCAWSAHRLAGGYTFGSGTRLTVV.

The chain couples TRBV5-1 to TRBJ2-3, with 7 bases identical to TRBD1. This CDR3 has 15 amino acids. With V trimmed by 4 bases and J by 2 bases, 7 bases remained unmatched. Germline V CDR1 and CDR2: SGHRS, YFSETQ. CDR3: CASSLDRVDTDTQYF. The CDR3 DNA reads TGCGCCAGCAGCCTTGACAGGGTGGACACAGATACGCAGTATTTT.

This clone showed up just a few times. The chain is built from TRBV6-5 and TRBJ1-3; D possibly corresponds to TRBD1 (6 bases). The V end lost 4 bases, the J end lost 2 bases, and 9 bases lay between the germline ends. The CDR3 runs to 14 residues. CDR1 and CDR2 (germline): MNHEY, SVGAGI. The DNA of the CDR3 is TGTGCCAGCAGTTCTTGGGACACTGGAAACACCATATATTTT. It is translated as CASSSWDTGNTIYF.

This clone was seen only a few times. The gene calls are TRBV7-3 and TRBJ2-1, with D tentatively TRBD1 (6 bases). CDR1 SGHTA and CDR2 FQGTGA come from the germline V gene. The CDR3 runs to 15 residues. V was clipped by 4 bases and J by 0 bases, with 10 bases between them. This CDR3 reads CASSYRTASYNEQFF. The CDR3 coding sequence is TGTGCCAGCAGCTATAGGACAGCCTCCTACAATGAGCAGTTCTTC.

This clone showed up just a few times. V usage is TRBV2 and J usage is TRBJ2-2; perhaps TRBD1 as D (6 bases). This CDR3 is built from 12 residues. V was clipped by 6 bases and J by 9 bases, with 11 bases between them. Germline-derived CDR1 and CDR2 are SNHLY and FYNNEI. In DNA form, the CDR3 reads TGTGCCAGCAGAACAGGGCCGCGGGAGCTGTTTTTT. Its translation: CASRTGPRELFF.

The table lists this clone with a few counts. The V call is TRBV14, the J call TRBJ1-2; the D gene is possibly TRBD1 (6 bases). The V end lost 5 bases, the J end lost 8 bases, and 15 bases lay between the germline ends. CDR3 length: 13 residues. Looked up from germline, CDR1 is SGHDN and CDR2 is FVKESK. CDR3 nucleotides: TGTGCCAGCAGCTTTGTACAGGGAAGCGGCTACACCTTC. It encodes CASSFVQGSGYTF.

The gene calls are TRBV29-1 and TRBJ2-1; perhaps TRBD2 as D (5 bases). There are 12 residues in the CDR3. Germline lookup yields CDR1 SQVTM and CDR2 ANQGSEA. Trimming took 0 bases from V and 7 from J, leaving 7 bases between them. The CDR3 loop reads CSVEDPGNEQFF. The CDR3 nucleotides are TGCAGCGTTGAAGATCCGGGGAATGAGCAGTTCTTC.

This clone has just a few counts. The genes are TRBV19 and TRBJ1-1; D gene uncertain. Germline V gene data show CDR1 as LNHDA and CDR2 as SQIVND (reference sequence). The V and J ends lost 1 base and 1 base respectively, with 16 bases between them. This CDR3 is built from 17 residues. The CDR3 region has the DNA TGTGCCAGTAGTATAGTTCCTCGGCGCGGGGAGAACACTGAAGCTTTCTTT. Encoded protein: CASSIVPRRGENTEAFF.

This clone has more than one count but fewer than ten. The chain is built from TRBV25-1 and TRBJ2-7; TRBD1 is a possible D gene (5 bases). V lost 2 bases to trimming and J lost 6 bases, with 8 bases between them. Looked up from germline, CDR1 is MGHDK and CDR2 is SYGVNS. There are 12 residues in the CDR3. The CDR3 spells CASSEQGAEQYF. The CDR3 nucleotides read TGTGCCAGCAGTGAACAGGGTGCCGAGCAGTACTTC.

The chain combines TRBV5-1 with TRBJ2-5; D possibly corresponds to TRBD2 (5 bases). The length of the CDR3 is 15 residues. Germline CDR1 and CDR2: SGHRS and YFSETQ. V gave up 1 base and J gave up 5 bases, with 15 bases separating them. The CDR3 loop is CASSLLVSEGETQYF. The CDR3 DNA reads TGCGCCAGCAGCTTGTTGGTATCAGAGGGTGAGACCCAGTACTTC.

This clone has only a few counts. This chain uses TRBV4-3 with TRBJ1-4, with unresolved D. V was trimmed by 2 bases and J by 0 bases, leaving 7 bases between them. This CDR3 is built from 15 residues. The germline gives CDR1 LGHNA, CDR2 YSLEER. For the CDR3, the DNA is TGCGCCAGCAGCCAATTAGGTGCAACTAATGAAAAACTGTTTTTT. It codes for CASSQLGATNEKLFF.

The chain links TRBV29-1 to TRBJ2-3; 10 bases agree with TRBD2. The germline gives CDR1 SQVTM, CDR2 ANQGSEA. The CDR3 is 18 amino acids. Trimming took 3 bases from V and 2 from J; bases not matched to a gene: 14. CDR3 coding DNA: TGCAGCGTTGATAGCCTAGCGGGGGCCACCTACCACACAGATACGCAGTATTTT. This gives the protein CSVDSLAGATYHTDTQYF.

This clone has just a few counts. The rearrangement links TRBV6-6 to TRBJ2-5; D perhaps matches TRBD2 (5 bases). CDR1 is MNHNY, CDR2 SVGAGI, per germline (reference sequence). Between the trimmed V and J ends, which lost 2 bases and 0 bases, there was a span of 13 bases. This CDR3 region has 16 residues. CDR3 protein: CASSYLAVRDQETQYF. The CDR3 bases are TGTGCCAGCAGTTACCTTGCCGTGAGGGACCAAGAGACCCAGTACTTC.

This clone has just a few counts. The V gene is TRBV6-9, the J gene TRBJ2-3; 13 nucleotides match TRBD2. Trimming took 3 bases from V and 0 from J; bases not matched to a gene: 9. The CDR3 sequence is 19 residues long. The germline V gene has CDR1 MNHGY and CDR2 SVAAGI. CDR3 region: CASSYPWTSGGASTDTQYF. CDR3 in DNA: TGTGCCAGCAGTTACCCCTGGACTAGCGGGGGAGCTAGCACAGATACGCAGTATTTT.

The V call is TRBV28, the J call TRBJ2-7; 8 bases match TRBD2. CDR3 length equals 14 residues. Losses at the gene ends were 7 bases for V and 2 bases for J; bases not matched to a gene: 7. Germline V lookup: CDR1 MDHEN, CDR2 SYDVKM. The CDR3 DNA follows: TGTGCCAGCACCACGGGAGGGGGGCCCTACGAGCAGTACTTC. Translation: CASTTGGGPYEQYF.

The V call is TRBV28, the J call TRBJ2-7, with 9 bases that match TRBD1. The CDR3 runs 15 residues. The germline CDR1 and CDR2 sequences are MDHEN and SYDVKM. The V and J ends lost 0 bases and 1 base, in that order; junction bases with no gene match: 1. This chain's CDR3 is CASSLWTGGSYEQYF. Here the CDR3 DNA reads TGTGCCAGCAGTTTATGGACAGGGGGATCCTACGAGCAGTACTTC.

This clone was picked up a small number of times. The chain carries TRBV7-2 and TRBJ2-5; D gene unclear. V was shortened by 1 base and J by 4 bases, with 13 bases between the two germline ends. The CDR3 spans 15 residues. Germline CDR1 SGHTA, CDR2 FQGNSA. The CDR3: CASSLVTGPLETQYF. In DNA, the CDR3 is TGTGCCAGCAGCTTAGTTACGGGTCCCCTAGAGACCCAGTACTTC. Filled out from reference TRBV7-2 and TRBJ2-5, the complete variable domain reads GAGVSQSPSNKVTEKGKDVELRCDPISGHTALYWYRQSLGQGLEFLIYFQGNSAPDKSGLPSDRFSAERTGGSVSTLTIQRTQQEDSAVYLCASSLVTGPLETQYFGPGTRLLVL.